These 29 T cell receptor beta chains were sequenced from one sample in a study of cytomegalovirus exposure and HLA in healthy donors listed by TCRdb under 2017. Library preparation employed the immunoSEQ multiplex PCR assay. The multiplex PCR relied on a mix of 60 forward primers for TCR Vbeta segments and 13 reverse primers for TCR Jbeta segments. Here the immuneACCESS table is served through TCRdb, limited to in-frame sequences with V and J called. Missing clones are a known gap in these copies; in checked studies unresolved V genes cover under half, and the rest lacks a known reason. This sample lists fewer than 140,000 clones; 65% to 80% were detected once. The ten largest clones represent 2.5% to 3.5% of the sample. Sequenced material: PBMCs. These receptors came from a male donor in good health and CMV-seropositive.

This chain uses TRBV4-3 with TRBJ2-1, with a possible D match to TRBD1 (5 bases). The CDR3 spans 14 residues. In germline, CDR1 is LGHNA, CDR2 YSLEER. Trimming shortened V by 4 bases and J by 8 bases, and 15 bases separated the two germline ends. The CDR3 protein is CASSRRQGWDEQFF. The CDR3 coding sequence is TGCGCCAGCAGCCGACGGCAGGGCTGGGATGAGCAGTTCTTC.

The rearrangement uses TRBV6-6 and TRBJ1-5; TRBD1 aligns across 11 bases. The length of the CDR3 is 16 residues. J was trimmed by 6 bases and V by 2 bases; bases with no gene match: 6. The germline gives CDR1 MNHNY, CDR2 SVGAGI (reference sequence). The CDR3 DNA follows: TGTGCCAGCAGTTACAATCGGGACAGGGGGGGTCAGCCCCAGCATTTT. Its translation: CASSYNRDRGGQPQHF.

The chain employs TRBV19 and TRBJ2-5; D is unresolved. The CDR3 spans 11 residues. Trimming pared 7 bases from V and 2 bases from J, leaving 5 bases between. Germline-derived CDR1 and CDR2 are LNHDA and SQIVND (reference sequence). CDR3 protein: CASTFQETQYF. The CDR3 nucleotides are TGTGCCAGTACCTTTCAAGAGACCCAGTACTTC.

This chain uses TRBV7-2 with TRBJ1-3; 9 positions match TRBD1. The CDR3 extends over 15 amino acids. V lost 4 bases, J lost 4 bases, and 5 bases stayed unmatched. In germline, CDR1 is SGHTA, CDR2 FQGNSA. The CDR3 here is CASSYSQGAGNTIYF. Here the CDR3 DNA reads TGTGCCAGCAGCTACTCACAGGGGGCGGGAAACACCATATATTTT.

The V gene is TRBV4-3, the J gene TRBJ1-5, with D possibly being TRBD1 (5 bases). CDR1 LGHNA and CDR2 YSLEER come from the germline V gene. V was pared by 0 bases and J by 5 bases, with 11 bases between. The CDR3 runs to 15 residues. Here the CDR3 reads CASSQEWGGYQPQHF. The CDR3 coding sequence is TGCGCCAGCAGCCAAGAATGGGGGGGTTATCAGCCCCAGCATTTT.

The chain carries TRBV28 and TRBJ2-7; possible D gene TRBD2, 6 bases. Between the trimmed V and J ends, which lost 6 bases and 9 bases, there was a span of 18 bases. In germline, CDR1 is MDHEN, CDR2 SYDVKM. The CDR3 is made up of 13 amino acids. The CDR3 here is CASSSRLANGQYF. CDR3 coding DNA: TGTGCCAGCAGCTCCCGGCTAGCGAACGGGCAGTACTTC.

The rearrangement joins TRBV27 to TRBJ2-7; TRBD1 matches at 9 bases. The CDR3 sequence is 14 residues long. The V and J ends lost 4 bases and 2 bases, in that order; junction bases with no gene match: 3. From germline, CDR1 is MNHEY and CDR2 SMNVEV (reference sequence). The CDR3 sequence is CASSSGTGPYEQYF. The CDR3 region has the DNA TGTGCCAGCAGTTCCGGGACAGGGCCCTACGAGCAGTACTTC.

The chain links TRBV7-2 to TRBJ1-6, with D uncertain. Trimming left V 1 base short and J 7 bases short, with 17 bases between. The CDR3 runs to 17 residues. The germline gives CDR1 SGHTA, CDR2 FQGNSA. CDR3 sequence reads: CASSLELAGLGNSPLHF. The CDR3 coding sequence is TGTGCCAGCAGCTTAGAATTGGCGGGGTTGGGCAATTCACCCCTCCACTTT.

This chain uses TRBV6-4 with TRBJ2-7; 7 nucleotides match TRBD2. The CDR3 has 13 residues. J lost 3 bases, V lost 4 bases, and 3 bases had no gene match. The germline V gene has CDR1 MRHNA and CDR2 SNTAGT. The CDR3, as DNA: TGTGCCAGCAGTGTTCAGCGGGGCTACGAGCAGTACTTC. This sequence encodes CASSVQRGYEQYF.

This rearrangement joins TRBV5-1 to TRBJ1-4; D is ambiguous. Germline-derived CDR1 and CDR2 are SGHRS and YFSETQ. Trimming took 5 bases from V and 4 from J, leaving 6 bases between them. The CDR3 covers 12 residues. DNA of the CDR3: TGCGCCAGCAGAGAGGGTAATGAAAAACTGTTTTTT. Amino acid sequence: CASREGNEKLFF.

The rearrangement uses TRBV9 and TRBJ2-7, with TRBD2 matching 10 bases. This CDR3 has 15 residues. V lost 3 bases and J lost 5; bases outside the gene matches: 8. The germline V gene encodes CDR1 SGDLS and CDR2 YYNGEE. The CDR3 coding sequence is TGTGCCAGCAGCGCACTAGCGGGGAGTATTGACGAGCAGTACTTC. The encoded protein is CASSALAGSIDEQYF.

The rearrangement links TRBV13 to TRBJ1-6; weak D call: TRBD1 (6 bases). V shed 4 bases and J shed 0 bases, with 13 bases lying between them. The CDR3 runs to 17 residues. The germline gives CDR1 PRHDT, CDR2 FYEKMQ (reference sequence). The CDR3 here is CASSSRQASSYNSPLHF. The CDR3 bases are TGTGCCAGCAGCTCACGACAGGCTAGCTCCTATAATTCACCCCTCCACTTT.

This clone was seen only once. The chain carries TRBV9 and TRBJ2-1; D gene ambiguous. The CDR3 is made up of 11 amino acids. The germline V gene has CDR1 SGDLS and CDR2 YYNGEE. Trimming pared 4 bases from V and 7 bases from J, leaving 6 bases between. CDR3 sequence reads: CASSSRNEQFF. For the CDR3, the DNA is TGTGCCAGCAGCTCTAGAAATGAGCAGTTCTTC.

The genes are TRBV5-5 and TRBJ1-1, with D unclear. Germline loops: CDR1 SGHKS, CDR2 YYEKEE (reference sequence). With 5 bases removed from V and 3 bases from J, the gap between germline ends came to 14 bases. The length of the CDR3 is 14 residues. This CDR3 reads CASSFRPGYTEAFF. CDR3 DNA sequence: TGTGCCAGCAGTTTCCGGCCGGGGTACACTGAAGCTTTCTTT.

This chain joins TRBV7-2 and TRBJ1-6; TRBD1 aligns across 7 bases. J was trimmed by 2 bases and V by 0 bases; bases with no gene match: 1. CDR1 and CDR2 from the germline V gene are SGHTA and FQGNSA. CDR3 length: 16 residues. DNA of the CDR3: TGTGCCAGCAGCTTAGCCGGGACAGCCTATAATTCACCCCTCCACTTT. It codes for CASSLAGTAYNSPLHF. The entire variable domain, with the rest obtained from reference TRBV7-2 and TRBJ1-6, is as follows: GAGVSQSPSNKVTEKGKDVELRCDPISGHTALYWYRQSLGQGLEFLIYFQGNSAPDKSGLPSDRFSAERTGGSVSTLTIQRTQQEDSAVYLCASSLAGTAYNSPLHFGNGTRLTVT.

The chain's CDR3 is CASSVADRRYEQYF. The CDR3 DNA reads as TGTGCCAGCAGCGTCGCGGACAGGAGGTACGAGCAGTACTTC. The chain recombines TRBV7-2 with TRBJ2-7; 7 bases line up with TRBD1. Germline assignment: CDR1 SGHTA and CDR2 FQGNSA. Trimming took 5 bases from V and 4 from J; bases not matched to a gene: 8. The CDR3 spans 14 residues. Drawing the rest from reference TRBV7-2 and TRBJ2-7, the complete variable domain is GAGVSQSPSNKVTEKGKDVELRCDPISGHTALYWYRQSLGQGLEFLIYFQGNSAPDKSGLPSDRFSAERTGGSVSTLTIQRTQQEDSAVYLCASSVADRRYEQYFGPGTRLTVT.

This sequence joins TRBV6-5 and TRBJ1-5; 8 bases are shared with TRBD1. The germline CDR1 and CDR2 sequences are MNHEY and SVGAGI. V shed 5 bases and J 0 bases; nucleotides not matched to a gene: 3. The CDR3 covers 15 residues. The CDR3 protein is CASSQDRGSNQPQHF. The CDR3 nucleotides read TGTGCCAGCAGTCAAGACAGGGGTAGCAATCAGCCCCAGCATTTT.

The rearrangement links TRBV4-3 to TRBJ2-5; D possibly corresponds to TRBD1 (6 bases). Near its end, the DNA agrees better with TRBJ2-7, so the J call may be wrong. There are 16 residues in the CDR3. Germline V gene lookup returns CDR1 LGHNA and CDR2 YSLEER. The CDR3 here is CASSQGRQAGSYEQYF. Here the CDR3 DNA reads TGCGCCAGCAGCCAAGGGAGACAGGCGGGTTCCTACGAGCAGTACTTC.

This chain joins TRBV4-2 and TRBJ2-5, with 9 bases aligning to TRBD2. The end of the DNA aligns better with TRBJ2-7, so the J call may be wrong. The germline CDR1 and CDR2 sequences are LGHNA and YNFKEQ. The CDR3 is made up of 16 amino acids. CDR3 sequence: CASSPLAGVTPYEQYF. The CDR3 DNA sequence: TGTGCCAGCAGCCCCTTAGCGGGGGTTACTCCCTACGAGCAGTACTTC.

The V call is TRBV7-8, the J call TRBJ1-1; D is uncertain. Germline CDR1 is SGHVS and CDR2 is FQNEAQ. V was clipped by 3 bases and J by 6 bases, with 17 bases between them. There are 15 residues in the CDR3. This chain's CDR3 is CASSLSRTQDAEAFF. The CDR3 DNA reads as TGTGCCAGCAGCTTGTCCAGGACTCAAGACGCTGAAGCTTTCTTT.

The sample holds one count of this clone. As DNA, the CDR3 is TGTGCAAGTCGCGCGCGGGACTACCGTCGGTCCTACGAGCAGTACTTC. Amino acid sequence: CASRARDYRRSYEQYF. V gene TRBV12-2 combines with J gene TRBJ2-7; the D call of TRBD2 is as the table states it, not checked on the DNA. TRBV12-2 is annotated as a pseudogene. This CDR3 is 16 amino acids long.

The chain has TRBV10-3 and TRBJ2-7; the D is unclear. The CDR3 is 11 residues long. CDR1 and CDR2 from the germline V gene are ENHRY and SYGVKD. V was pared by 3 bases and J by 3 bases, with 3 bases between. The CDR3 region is CAISDNYEQYF. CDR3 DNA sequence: TGTGCCATCAGTGATAACTACGAGCAGTACTTC.

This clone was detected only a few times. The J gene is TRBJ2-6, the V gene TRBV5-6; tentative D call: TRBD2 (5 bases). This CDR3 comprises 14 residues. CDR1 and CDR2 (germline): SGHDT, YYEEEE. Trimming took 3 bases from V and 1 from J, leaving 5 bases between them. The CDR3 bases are TGTGCCAGCAGCTCGGGGTCTGGGGCCAACGTCCTGACTTTC. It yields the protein CASSSGSGANVLTF.

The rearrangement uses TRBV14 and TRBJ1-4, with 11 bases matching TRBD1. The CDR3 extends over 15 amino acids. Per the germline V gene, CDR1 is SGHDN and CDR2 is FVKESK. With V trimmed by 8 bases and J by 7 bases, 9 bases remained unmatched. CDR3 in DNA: TGTGCCAGCTCCACGGCCGGGACAGGGGGTGAAAAACTGTTTTTT. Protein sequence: CASSTAGTGGEKLFF.

The CDR3 loop reads CASRNGLVGGGYEQYF. The DNA of the CDR3 is TGTGCCAGTAGAAACGGACTAGTTGGAGGGGGCTACGAGCAGTACTTC. V is TRBV19 and J is TRBJ2-7, with TRBD2 as a possible D gene (7 bases). Trimming took 6 bases from V and 3 from J, leaving 21 bases between them. The CDR3 has 16 amino acids. Looked up from germline, CDR1 is LNHDA and CDR2 is SQIVND (reference sequence).

The CDR3 is CASSDARDTGELFF. CDR3 nucleotide sequence: TGTGCCAGCAGTGATGCCCGGGACACCGGGGAGCTGTTTTTT. This chain connects TRBV2 to TRBJ2-2, with unresolved D. Germline V lookup: CDR1 SNHLY, CDR2 FYNNEI. The V gene lost 3 bases and the J gene lost 3 bases, with 8 bases spanning the gap. This CDR3 contains 14 residues.

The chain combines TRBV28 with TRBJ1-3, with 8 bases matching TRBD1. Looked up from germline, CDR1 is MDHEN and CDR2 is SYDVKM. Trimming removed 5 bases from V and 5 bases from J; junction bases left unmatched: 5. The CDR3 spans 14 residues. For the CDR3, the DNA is TGTGCCAGCAGTCCGCAGGGGGCACGAAACACCATATATTTT. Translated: CASSPQGARNTIYF.

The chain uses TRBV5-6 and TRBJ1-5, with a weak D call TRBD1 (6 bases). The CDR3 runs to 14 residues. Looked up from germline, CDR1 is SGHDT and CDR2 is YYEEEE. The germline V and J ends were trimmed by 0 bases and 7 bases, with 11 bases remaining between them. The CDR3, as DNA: TGTGCCAGCAGCTTGGGCTCAGGGGTCCAGCCCCAGCATTTT. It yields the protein CASSLGSGVQPQHF.

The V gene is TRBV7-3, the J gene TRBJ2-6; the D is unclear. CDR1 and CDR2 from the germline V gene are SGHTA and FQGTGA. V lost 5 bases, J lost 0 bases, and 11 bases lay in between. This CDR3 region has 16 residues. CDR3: CASSPSHTSGANVLTF. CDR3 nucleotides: TGTGCCAGCAGCCCATCCCACACCTCTGGGGCCAACGTCCTGACTTTC.